These 22 T cell receptor beta chains share one sample of origin, sequenced in a study of T cell repertoires in aging, cancer and after chemotherapy. Amplification of TCR beta used genomic DNA extracted from peripheral blood. Multiplex touch-down PCR with TRB-A/B primers amplified rearranged V-D-J TRB sequences. TCRdb reprocessed the multiplex PCR reads with MiXCR, giving one entry per CDR3 protein. The sample holds some 11,000 distinct CDR3 sequences, 25% to 35% seen once. The sample was blood. These receptors were taken from a human donor in good health.

This chain uses TRBV7-2 with TRBJ2-2; 10 nucleotides agree with TRBD1. The CDR3 is 16 amino acids. The V gene's germline CDR1 is SGHTA and CDR2 FQGNSA. The junction had 7 bases not matched to a gene; V was cut back by 5 bases and J by 4 bases. The CDR3 reads CASSLYGTGVTGELFF. In nucleotides, the CDR3 is TGTGCCAGCAGCCTGTATGGGACAGGGGTCACCGGGGAGCTGTTTTTT.

The rearrangement links TRBV30 to TRBJ2-7; D uncertain. Trimming shortened V by 8 bases and J by 5 bases, and 28 bases separated the two germline ends. CDR3 length equals 16 residues. Germline lookup yields CDR1 GTSNPN and CDR2 SVGIG (reference sequence). CDR3 region: CASSLAEVKMGDEQYF. CDR3 in DNA: TGTGCCAGCAGCCTCGCCGAGGTGAAGATGGGTGACGAGCAGTACTTC.

This clonotype turned up a few times. The chain is built from TRBV29-1 and TRBJ2-5; 7 bases line up with TRBD1. J gave up 5 bases and V 6 bases, and 9 bases lay outside the gene matches. This CDR3 has 13 residues. Germline values: CDR1 SQVTM, CDR2 ANQGSEA. The CDR3 nucleotides read TGCAGCGTATTCCGACAGGGTAGGGAGACCCAGTACTTC. Translation: CSVFRQGRETQYF.

V usage is TRBV20-1 and J usage is TRBJ2-1, with 8 bases matching TRBD1. V lost 6 bases, J lost 5 bases, and 12 bases stayed unmatched. The germline CDR1 and CDR2 sequences are DFQATT and SNEGSKA (reference sequence). This CDR3 contains 15 residues. Here the CDR3 DNA reads TGCAGTGCCGCCTTTAATCAGGGGGCTAACAATGAGCAGTTCTTC. Protein sequence: CSAAFNQGANNEQFF.

The J gene is TRBJ2-1, the V gene TRBV20-1, with D possibly being TRBD2 (5 bases). The CDR3 spans 14 residues. Germline V CDR1 and CDR2: DFQATT, SNEGSKA (reference sequence). V was clipped by 5 bases and J by 10 bases, with 21 bases between them. The CDR3 is CSALRVEGNYEQFF. The CDR3, as DNA: TGCAGTGCTCTACGCGTCGAGGGAAACTACGAGCAGTTCTTC.

This clonotype was seen more than once but under ten times. The gene calls are TRBV5-1 and TRBJ1-2, with D possibly matching TRBD1 (5 bases). CDR3 length: 14 residues. Germline CDR1 is SGHRS and CDR2 is YFSETQ. V was pared by 4 bases and J by 8 bases, with 18 bases between. The CDR3 DNA reads TGCGCCAGCAGCGAGGCTTCCTCTTGGGGCGGCTACACCTTC. As protein: CASSEASSWGGYTF.

The V gene is TRBV19, the J gene TRBJ2-1; D possibly corresponds to TRBD1 (6 bases). The CDR3 extends over 14 amino acids. Per germline, CDR1 LNHDA and CDR2 SQIVND (reference sequence). Trimming cost V 4 bases and J 4 bases, with 11 bases left between them. The DNA of the CDR3 is TGTGCCAGTAGTAAACAGGGTACTTACAATGAGCAGTTCTTC. It encodes CASSKQGTYNEQFF.

V is TRBV7-2 and J is TRBJ2-6, with D possibly matching TRBD2 (5 bases). The germline V gene encodes CDR1 SGHTA and CDR2 FQGNSA. Trimming removed 3 bases at V and 2 bases at J, with 17 bases between. This CDR3 is built from 18 residues. CDR3 sequence: CASSLIAMGRAGANVLTF. The CDR3 DNA is TGTGCCAGCAGCTTGATAGCCATGGGGAGAGCTGGGGCCAACGTCCTGACTTTC.

The sample holds a few counts of this clonotype. The chain uses TRBV30 and TRBJ1-5; D gene ambiguous. V dropped 3 bases and J dropped 0 bases, with 9 bases sitting between them. The CDR3 length is 14 residues. The germline V gene has CDR1 GTSNPN and CDR2 SVGIG (reference sequence). The CDR3 reads CAWRTKGSNQPQHF. The DNA for the CDR3 is TGTGCCTGGAGGACTAAGGGTAGCAATCAGCCCCAGCATTTT.

The chain employs TRBV12-3 or TRBV12-4 and TRBJ2-2; possible D gene TRBD1, 6 bases. Trimming removed 7 bases from V and 3 bases from J, with 24 bases in between. This CDR3 spans 18 amino acids. CDR3 amino acids: CASMDSSPLFVYTGELFF. CDR3 in DNA: TGTGCCAGCATGGACAGCTCGCCCCTTTTCGTGTACACCGGGGAGCTGTTTTTT.

The chain carries TRBV20-1 and TRBJ2-7; TRBD2 aligns across 8 bases. The junction had 10 bases not matched to a gene; V was cut back by 1 base and J by 5 bases. The CDR3 has 15 residues. In germline, CDR1 is DFQATT, CDR2 SNEGSKA (reference sequence). The CDR3, as DNA: TGCAGTGCTAGAGTCCGATCAGCGGGAGCTGACGAGCAGTACTTC. Translating gives CSARVRSAGADEQYF.

This clonotype is medium-sized (0.01 to 0.1%). The chain combines TRBV7-9 with TRBJ2-7, with D perhaps matching TRBD2 (6 bases). Deletions cut 2 bases from V and 5 bases from J, with 16 bases between. Germline V gene data show CDR1 as SEHNR and CDR2 as FQNEAQ (reference sequence). CDR3 length: 15 residues. The CDR3 coding sequence is TGTGCCAGCAGCTTACTTCGCGTTTGGGGGGACGAGCAGTACTTC. It specifies CASSLLRVWGDEQYF.

The V and J genes are TRBV7-2 and TRBJ1-4, with D uncertain. CDR3 length equals 15 residues. The V and J ends lost 7 bases and 7 bases respectively, with 19 bases between them. From germline, CDR1 is SGHTA and CDR2 FQGNSA. CDR3 residues: CASTPAVNDREKLFF. In nucleotides, the CDR3 is TGTGCCAGCACCCCCGCCGTAAATGATCGTGAAAAACTGTTTTTT.

In its sample, this clonotype was seen a few times. CDR3 coding DNA: TGTGCCAGTAGTATAGGCCCTCTTGCAGGGGCAGATACGCAGTATTTT. Its translation: CASSIGPLAGADTQYF. The rearrangement links TRBV19 to TRBJ2-3; D perhaps matches TRBD1 (6 bases). The V gene lost 1 base and the J gene lost 4 bases, with 15 bases spanning the gap. The CDR3 covers 16 residues. Germline V CDR1 and CDR2: LNHDA, SQIVND (reference sequence).

This clonotype was seen more than once but under ten times. The V gene is TRBV10-2, the J gene TRBJ1-1; D may be TRBD1 (6 bases). CDR1 and CDR2 (germline): WSHSY, SAAADI. V was cut by 4 bases and J by 1 base, with 10 bases left in between. This CDR3 is built from 14 residues. Here the CDR3 reads CASSVGGPNTEAFF. The CDR3 DNA reads as TGCGCCAGCAGTGTAGGGGGGCCGAACACTGAAGCTTTCTTT.

This chain uses TRBV11-2 with TRBJ2-7; 7 bases fit TRBD1. Per the germline V gene, CDR1 is SGHAT and CDR2 is FQNNGV. The CDR3 is 14 residues long. J gave up 2 bases and V 4 bases, and 5 bases lay outside the gene matches. CDR3 protein: CASSSRDSPYEQYF. The CDR3 DNA reads as TGTGCCAGCAGCTCCCGGGACAGCCCCTACGAGCAGTACTTC.

The CDR3 sequence is CASSSAGLNEKLFF. In DNA, the CDR3 is TGTGCCAGCAGCTCCGCGGGGCTTAATGAAAAACTGTTTTTT. The chain combines TRBV7-2 with TRBJ1-4, with a tentative D call TRBD1 (5 bases). This CDR3 has 14 amino acids. The germline V gene has CDR1 SGHTA and CDR2 FQGNSA. Trimming left V 4 bases short and J 4 bases short, with 10 bases between.

This clonotype has just a few counts. V is TRBV5-4 and J is TRBJ2-3; no clear D gene. Germline loops: CDR1 SGHNT, CDR2 YYREEE (reference sequence). V dropped 4 bases and J dropped 4 bases, with 10 bases sitting between them. The CDR3 contains 13 residues. The CDR3 DNA is TGTGCCAGCAGCCCACCCTCATCAGATACGCAGTATTTT. It yields the protein CASSPPSSDTQYF.

This chain links TRBV7-9 with TRBJ2-7; 12 nucleotides line up with TRBD1. Trimming removed 5 bases from V and 1 base from J; junction bases left unmatched: 3. Germline V gene lookup returns CDR1 SEHNR and CDR2 FQNEAQ (reference sequence). This CDR3 is 15 amino acids long. In DNA form, the CDR3 reads TGTGCCAGCAGCCGGGACAGGGGGCCTTCCTACGAGCAGTACTTC. Amino acids: CASSRDRGPSYEQYF.

There are a few counts of this clonotype. One junction end disagrees with the germline gene, perhaps due to a read error. This rearrangement joins TRBV11-2 to TRBJ2-1; 9 bases match TRBD2. This CDR3 contains 13 residues. Looked up from germline, CDR1 is SGHAT and CDR2 is FQNNGV. The CDR3 spells CASSSALAGRSVF. The CDR3 coding sequence is TGTGCCAGCAGCTCAGCTCTAGCGGGACGCTCGGTCTTC.

This clonotype appeared a few times. The chain carries TRBV19 and TRBJ2-1; 10 bases align to TRBD2. There are 14 residues in the CDR3. V shed 5 bases and J 4 bases; nucleotides not matched to a gene: 2. Germline V gene lookup returns CDR1 LNHDA and CDR2 SQIVND (reference sequence). CDR3: CASSRAGGYNEQFF. In DNA, the CDR3 is TGTGCCAGTAGTCGAGCGGGAGGGTACAATGAGCAGTTCTTC. Based on the CDR3 plus reference TRBV19 and TRBJ2-1, the full variable domain is DGGITQSPKYLFRKEGQNVTLSCEQNLNHDAMYWYRQDPGQGLRLIYYSQIVNDFQKGDIAEGYSVSREKKESFPLTVTSAQKNPTAFYLCASSRAGGYNEQFFGPGTRLTVL.

As to this clonotype: The junction departs from the called germline gene at one end, perhaps through a read error. The chain combines TRBV19 with TRBJ1-3, with 8 bases aligning to TRBD1. CDR3 length: 17 residues. Germline-derived CDR1 and CDR2 are LNHDA and SQIVND (reference sequence). The CDR3: CASSIVLQGAKGNTKYF. The DNA for the CDR3 is TGTGCCAGTAGTATAGTCTTGCAGGGGGCGAAAGGAAACACCAAATATTTT.